A single sample is the source of the 15 T cell receptor beta chains below, sequenced in a study of T cells in Graves' hyperthyroidism and ophthalmopathy. Researchers took RNA transcripts and amplified the TCR beta CDR3 regions from them. During a first-round RT-PCR of the TCR CDR3, the HTBI primer set was used. Each CDR3 protein gets one entry after TCRdb re-called the multiplex PCR reads with MiXCR. The data contain 550,000 to 600,000 distinct CDR3 sequences, 13% to 15% of them singletons. The sample was blood. Receptors were obtained from a woman aged 18-29 years with Graves' ophthalmopathy.

The chain has TRBV9 and TRBJ2-1; 7 bases match TRBD2. The end of the DNA fits TRBJ2-7 better, so the J call may be wrong. The CDR3 extends over 15 amino acids. The germline V gene has CDR1 SGDLS and CDR2 YYNGEE. This CDR3 is CASSVAGGSYNEQYF. The CDR3, as DNA: TGTGCCAGCAGCGTAGCCGGGGGGAGCTACAATGAGCAGTACTTC.

At least ten counts were recorded for this clonotype. The chain links TRBV5-1 to TRBJ1-4; D is possibly TRBD1 (5 bases). Germline V gene sequence: CDR1 SGHRS, CDR2 YFSETQ. The germline V and J ends were trimmed by 4 bases and 8 bases, with 24 bases remaining between them. The CDR3 contains 17 residues. The CDR3 spells CASSQNEQGRVGEKLFF. The CDR3 DNA sequence: TGCGCCAGCAGCCAAAATGAGCAGGGTCGAGTGGGGGAAAAACTGTTTTTT.

The rearrangement uses TRBV12-3 or TRBV12-4 and TRBJ2-1; TRBD1 matches 12 bases. The CDR3 is 15 amino acids. Trimming cost V 5 bases and J 7 bases; bases outside gene matches: 6. The chain's CDR3 is CASSTRDRGPNEQFF. The CDR3 DNA reads TGTGCCAGCAGTACCCGGGACAGGGGGCCGAATGAGCAGTTCTTC.

This clonotype was observed once. V and J are TRBV7-3 and TRBJ2-3, with no clear D. The CDR3 is 14 residues long. V was cut by 2 bases and J by 6 bases, with 12 bases left in between. CDR1 SGHTA and CDR2 FQGTGA come from the germline V gene. For the CDR3, the DNA is TGTGCCAGCAGCTTACGAGGATCCCGGGATACGCAGTATTTT. Its protein is CASSLRGSRDTQYF.

This clonotype was picked up many times. This chain uses TRBV5-6 with TRBJ2-2; D is unresolved. Germline lookup yields CDR1 SGHDT and CDR2 YYEEEE. CDR3 length: 14 amino acids. The V end was cut by 0 bases, the J end by 0 bases, with 3 bases between. This chain's CDR3 is CASSLVTNTGELFF. CDR3 coding DNA: TGTGCCAGCAGCTTGGTAACGAACACCGGGGAGCTGTTTTTT.

At least ten counts were recorded for this clonotype. The genes are TRBV12-3 or TRBV12-4 and TRBJ1-4, with a tentative D call TRBD1 (6 bases). V lost 6 bases, J lost 7 bases, and 21 bases lay in between. The CDR3 has 16 amino acids. The CDR3 loop is CASRPRWGGGSEKLFF. The CDR3 DNA follows: TGTGCCAGCAGACCCCGTTGGGGGGGCGGGAGTGAAAAACTGTTTTTT.

This clonotype has ten or more counts. One base away lies a much larger clone, so this may be a sequencing read error. For the CDR3, the DNA is TGTGCCAGCAGCCAAGGGGCTAGCGGGAGTTACGAGCAGTACTTC. Translation gives CASSQGASGSYEQYF. The V and J genes are TRBV4-2 and TRBJ2-7; 10 nucleotides line up with TRBD2. Germline V gene lookup returns CDR1 LGHNA and CDR2 YNFKEQ. This CDR3 contains 15 residues. With 1 base clipped from V and 4 bases from J, the junction kept 4 bases outside the gene matches.

This clonotype showed up many times. The V call is TRBV5-5, the J call TRBJ1-1, with D unclear. In germline, CDR1 is SGHKS, CDR2 YYEKEE (reference sequence). CDR3 size: 15 residues. Trimming stripped 4 bases from V and 2 bases from J, with 15 bases between. The CDR3 protein is CASSPTPDVNTEAFF. CDR3 sequence (DNA): TGTGCCAGCAGCCCAACGCCGGACGTTAACACTGAAGCTTTCTTT.

This clonotype was recorded many times. The chain has TRBV7-8 and TRBJ1-1; D is possibly TRBD1 (6 bases). This CDR3 has 14 amino acids. Trimming took 3 bases from V and 6 from J, leaving 14 bases between them. The germline CDR1 and CDR2 sequences are SGHVS and FQNEAQ. The CDR3 DNA reads TGTGCCAGCAGCTTTAACAGGGAGGGGCCTGAAGCTTTCTTT. Its translation is CASSFNREGPEAFF.

The chain has TRBV4-3 and TRBJ2-2, with 8 positions matching TRBD2. J lost 3 bases, V lost 1 base, and 7 bases had no gene match. There are 17 residues in the CDR3. Germline loops: CDR1 LGHNA, CDR2 YSLEER. The CDR3 region has the DNA TGCGCCAGCAGCCAAGGGCGGGGGGCTAGGGACACCGGGGAGCTGTTTTTT. As protein: CASSQGRGARDTGELFF.

A few counts support this clonotype. The rearrangement links TRBV30 to TRBJ2-5; D is perhaps TRBD2 (6 bases). V lost 5 bases and J lost 5, with 18 bases in between. The length of the CDR3 is 14 residues. Germline V gene lookup returns CDR1 GTSNPN and CDR2 SVGIG (reference sequence). The CDR3 is CAWGPGDWGETQYF. CDR3 coding DNA: TGTGCCTGGGGGCCGGGAGATTGGGGTGAGACCCAGTACTTC.

This clonotype was counted many times. V is TRBV7-9 and J is TRBJ1-1; D is undetermined. Trimming shortened V by 5 bases and J by 5 bases, and 12 bases separated the two germline ends. The germline V gene has CDR1 SEHNR and CDR2 FQNEAQ (reference sequence). This CDR3 has 13 residues. The CDR3 region is CASSLTSRTEAFF. Written as DNA, the CDR3 is TGTGCCAGCAGCCTGACCTCGAGGACTGAAGCTTTCTTT. Drawing the rest from reference TRBV7-9 and TRBJ1-1, the complete variable domain is DTGVSQNPRHKITKRGQNVTFRCDPISEHNRLYWYRQTLGQGPEFLTYFQNEAQLEKSRLLSDRFSAERPKGSFSTLEIQRTEQGDSAMYLCASSLTSRTEAFFGQGTRLTVV.

This clonotype was counted at least ten times. V is TRBV7-2 and J is TRBJ2-7, with TRBD1 matching over 8 bases. V was pared by 4 bases and J by 0 bases, with 5 bases of the junction left unmatched. The CDR3 spans 15 residues. The V gene's germline CDR1 is SGHTA and CDR2 FQGNSA. The CDR3 nucleotides are TGTGCCAGCAGCTACCGACAGGGGAGCTCCTACGAGCAGTACTTC. As protein: CASSYRQGSSYEQYF.

This clonotype came up many times. This chain uses TRBV7-8 with TRBJ1-2; TRBD1 might be the D (6 bases). The CDR3 consists of 15 residues. Germline V gene lookup returns CDR1 SGHVS and CDR2 FQNEAQ. The germline V and J ends were trimmed by 5 bases and 6 bases, with 19 bases remaining between them. The CDR3 loop is CASSAGPQGRNGYTF. The CDR3 bases are TGTGCCAGCAGCGCAGGGCCCCAGGGGAGGAATGGCTACACCTTC. Together with reference TRBV7-8 and TRBJ1-2, the CDR3 gives the full variable domain: GAGVSQSPRYKVAKRGQDVALRCDPISGHVSLFWYQQALGQGPEFLTYFQNEAQLDKSGLPSDRFFAERPEGSVSTLKIQRTQQEDSAVYLCASSAGPQGRNGYTFGSGTRLTVV.

The table lists this clonotype with many counts. This rearrangement joins TRBV7-9 to TRBJ1-5, with TRBD1 matching over 9 bases. V dropped 1 base and J dropped 4; count of bases not matched to a gene: 2. The length of the CDR3 is 15 residues. Germline V lookup: CDR1 SEHNR, CDR2 FQNEAQ (reference sequence). The CDR3 protein is CASSLGGTGNQPQHF. The CDR3 region has the DNA TGTGCCAGCAGCTTAGGAGGGACAGGGAATCAGCCCCAGCATTTT.